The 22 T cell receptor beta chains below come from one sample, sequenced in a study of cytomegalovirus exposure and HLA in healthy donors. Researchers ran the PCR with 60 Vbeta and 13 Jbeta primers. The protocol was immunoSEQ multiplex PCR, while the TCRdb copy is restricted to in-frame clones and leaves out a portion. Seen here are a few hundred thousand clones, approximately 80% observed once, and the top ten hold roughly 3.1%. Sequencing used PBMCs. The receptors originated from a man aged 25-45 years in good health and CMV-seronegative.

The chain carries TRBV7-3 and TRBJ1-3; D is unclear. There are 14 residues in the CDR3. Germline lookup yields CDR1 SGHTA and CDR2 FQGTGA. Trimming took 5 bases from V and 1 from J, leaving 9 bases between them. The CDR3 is CASSPDSSGNTIYF. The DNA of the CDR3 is TGTGCCAGCAGCCCAGACTCATCTGGAAACACCATATATTTT.

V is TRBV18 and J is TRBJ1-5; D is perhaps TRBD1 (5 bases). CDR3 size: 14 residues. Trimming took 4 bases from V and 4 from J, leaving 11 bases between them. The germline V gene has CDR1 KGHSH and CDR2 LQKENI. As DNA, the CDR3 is TGTGCCAGCTCACGCGGGGCGGGGAATCAGCCCCAGCATTTT. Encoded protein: CASSRGAGNQPQHF.

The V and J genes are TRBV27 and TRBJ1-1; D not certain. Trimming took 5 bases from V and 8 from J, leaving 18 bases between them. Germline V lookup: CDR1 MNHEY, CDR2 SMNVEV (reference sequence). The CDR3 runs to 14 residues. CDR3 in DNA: TGTGCCAGCAGTCCCTCCTCCCCACAGCGGGAAGCTTTCTTT. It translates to CASSPSSPQREAFF.

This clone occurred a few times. The CDR3 DNA sequence: TGTGCCAGCTCACCGCTTCAGGGCACTGAAGCTTTCTTT. It specifies CASSPLQGTEAFF. V and J are TRBV18 and TRBJ1-1; D may be TRBD1 (5 bases). CDR1 and CDR2 (germline): KGHSH, LQKENI. This CDR3 contains 13 residues. Trimming stripped 3 bases from V and 4 bases from J, with 9 bases between.

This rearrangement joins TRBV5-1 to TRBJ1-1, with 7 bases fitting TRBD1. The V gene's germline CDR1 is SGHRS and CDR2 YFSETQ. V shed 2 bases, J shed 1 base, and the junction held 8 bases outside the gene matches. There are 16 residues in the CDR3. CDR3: CASSFPARTGNTEAFF. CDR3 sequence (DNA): TGCGCCAGCAGCTTCCCCGCCCGGACAGGGAACACTGAAGCTTTCTTT.

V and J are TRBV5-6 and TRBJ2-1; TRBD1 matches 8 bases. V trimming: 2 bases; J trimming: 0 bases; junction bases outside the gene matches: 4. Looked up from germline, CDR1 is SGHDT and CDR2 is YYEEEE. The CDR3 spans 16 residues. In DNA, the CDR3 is TGTGCCAGCAGCTTCGGGACAGGTGGCTCCTACAATGAGCAGTTCTTC. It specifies CASSFGTGGSYNEQFF.

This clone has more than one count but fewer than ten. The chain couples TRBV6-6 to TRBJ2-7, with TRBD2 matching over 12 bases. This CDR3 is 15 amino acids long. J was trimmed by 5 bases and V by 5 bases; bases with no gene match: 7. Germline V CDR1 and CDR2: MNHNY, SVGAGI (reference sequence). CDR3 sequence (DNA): TGTGCCAGCAGTCCCCTAGCGGGGGGGCGGAACGAGCAGTACTTC. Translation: CASSPLAGGRNEQYF.

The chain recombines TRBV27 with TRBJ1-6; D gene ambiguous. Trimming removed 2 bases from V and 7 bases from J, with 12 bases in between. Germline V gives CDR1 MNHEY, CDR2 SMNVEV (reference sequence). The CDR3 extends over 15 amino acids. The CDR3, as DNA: TGTGCCAGCAGTTTAGAGGGTTTAATGAATTCACCCCTCCACTTT. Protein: CASSLEGLMNSPLHF.

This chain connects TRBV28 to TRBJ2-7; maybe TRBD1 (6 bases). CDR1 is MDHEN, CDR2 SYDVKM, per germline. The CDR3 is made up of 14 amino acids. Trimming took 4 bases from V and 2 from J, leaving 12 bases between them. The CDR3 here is CASSSADRPYEQYF. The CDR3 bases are TGTGCCAGCAGTTCCGCGGACAGACCCTACGAGCAGTACTTC.

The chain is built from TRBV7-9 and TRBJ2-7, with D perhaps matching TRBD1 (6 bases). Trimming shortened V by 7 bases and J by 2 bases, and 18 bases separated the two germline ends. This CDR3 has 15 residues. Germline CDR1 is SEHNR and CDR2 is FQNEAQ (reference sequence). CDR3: CASTIGGQSTYEQYF. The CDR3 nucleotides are TGTGCCAGCACCATCGGAGGACAGTCGACCTACGAGCAGTACTTC.

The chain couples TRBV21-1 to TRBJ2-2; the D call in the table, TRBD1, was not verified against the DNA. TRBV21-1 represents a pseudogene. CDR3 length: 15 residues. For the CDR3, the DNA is TGTGCCAGCTGGGACAGGGGTGGGGACACCGGGGAGCTGTTTTTT. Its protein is CASWDRGGDTGELFF.

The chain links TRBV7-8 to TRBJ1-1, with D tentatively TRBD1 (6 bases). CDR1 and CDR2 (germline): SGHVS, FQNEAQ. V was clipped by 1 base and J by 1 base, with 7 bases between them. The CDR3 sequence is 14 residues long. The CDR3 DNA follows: TGTGCCAGCAGCTTAGTGACAGGGAACACTGAAGCTTTCTTT. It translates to CASSLVTGNTEAFF.

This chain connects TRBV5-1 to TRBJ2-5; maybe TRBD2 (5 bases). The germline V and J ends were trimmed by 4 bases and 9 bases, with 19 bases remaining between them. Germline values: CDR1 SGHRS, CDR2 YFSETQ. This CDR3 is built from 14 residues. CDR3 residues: CASSLPDGLGAQYF. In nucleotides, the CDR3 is TGCGCCAGCAGCCTCCCGGACGGGCTCGGGGCCCAGTACTTC.

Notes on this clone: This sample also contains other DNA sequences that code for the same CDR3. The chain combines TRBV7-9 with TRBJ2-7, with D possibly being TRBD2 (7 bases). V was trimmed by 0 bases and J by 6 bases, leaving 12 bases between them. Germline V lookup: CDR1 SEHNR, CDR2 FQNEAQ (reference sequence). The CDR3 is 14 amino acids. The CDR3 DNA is TGTGCCAGCAGCTTAGCGGGGGGGCCCGGCGAGCAGTACTTC. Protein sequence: CASSLAGGPGEQYF.

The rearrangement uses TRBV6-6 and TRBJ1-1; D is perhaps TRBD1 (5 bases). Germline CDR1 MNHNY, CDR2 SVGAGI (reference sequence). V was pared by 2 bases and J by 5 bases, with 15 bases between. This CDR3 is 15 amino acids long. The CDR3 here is CASSYRRGWGTEAFF. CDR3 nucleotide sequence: TGTGCCAGCAGTTACCGGCGGGGGTGGGGGACTGAAGCTTTCTTT.

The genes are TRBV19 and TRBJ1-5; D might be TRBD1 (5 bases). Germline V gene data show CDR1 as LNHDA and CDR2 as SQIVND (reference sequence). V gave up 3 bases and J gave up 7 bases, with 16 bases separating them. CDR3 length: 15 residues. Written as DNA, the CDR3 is TGTGCCAGTAGTATTCAGGATTCGGGGGGACAGCCCCAGCATTTT. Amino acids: CASSIQDSGGQPQHF.

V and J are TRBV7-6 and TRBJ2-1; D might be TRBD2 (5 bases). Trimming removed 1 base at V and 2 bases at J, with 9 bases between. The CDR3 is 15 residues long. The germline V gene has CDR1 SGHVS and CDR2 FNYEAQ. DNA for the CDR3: TGTGCCAGCAGCTTAGTAAGCGGTGCCTACAATGAGCAGTTCTTC. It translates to CASSLVSGAYNEQFF.

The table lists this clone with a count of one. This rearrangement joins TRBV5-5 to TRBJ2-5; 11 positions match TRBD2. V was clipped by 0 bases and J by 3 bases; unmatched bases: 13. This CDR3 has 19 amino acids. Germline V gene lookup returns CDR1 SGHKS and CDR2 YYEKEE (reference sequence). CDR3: CASSLGTLAGGGGEETQYF. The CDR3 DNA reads TGTGCCAGCAGCTTGGGTACCCTAGCGGGGGGCGGGGGTGAAGAGACCCAGTACTTC.

The CDR3 bases are TGTGCCAGCAGCGCACCCCCTCAACAAGGGGCCCAGTACTTC. Translated, it gives CASSAPPQQGAQYF. This chain links TRBV9 with TRBJ2-5; D is possibly TRBD1 (5 bases). The CDR3 runs to 14 residues. Trimming removed 3 bases at V and 9 bases at J, with 18 bases between. Germline CDR1 reads SGDLS; CDR2 reads YYNGEE. Using reference TRBV9 and TRBJ2-5 for the parts outside the CDR3, the full variable domain is DSGVTQTPKHLITATGQRVTLRCSPRSGDLSVYWYQQSLDQGLQFLIQYYNGEERAKGNILERFSAQQFPDLHSELNLSSLELGDSALYFCASSAPPQQGAQYFGPGTRLLVL.

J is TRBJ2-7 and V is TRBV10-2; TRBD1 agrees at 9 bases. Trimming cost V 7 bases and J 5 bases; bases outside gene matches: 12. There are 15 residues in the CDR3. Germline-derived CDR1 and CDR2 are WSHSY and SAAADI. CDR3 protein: CASNRDREGGHEQYF. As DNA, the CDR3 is TGCGCCAGCAACCGGGACAGGGAAGGCGGCCACGAGCAGTACTTC.

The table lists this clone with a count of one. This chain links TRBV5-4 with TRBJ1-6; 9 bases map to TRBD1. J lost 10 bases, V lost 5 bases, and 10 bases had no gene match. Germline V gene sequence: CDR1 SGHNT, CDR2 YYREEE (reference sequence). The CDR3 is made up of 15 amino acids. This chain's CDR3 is CASSSDRGRQSPLHF. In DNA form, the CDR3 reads TGTGCCAGCAGTTCGGACAGGGGTCGTCAATCACCCCTCCACTTT.

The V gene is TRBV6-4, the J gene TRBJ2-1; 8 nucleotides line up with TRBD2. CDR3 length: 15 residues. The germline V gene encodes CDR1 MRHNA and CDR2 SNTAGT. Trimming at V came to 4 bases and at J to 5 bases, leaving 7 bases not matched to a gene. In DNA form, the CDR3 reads TGTGCCAGCAGTGTCGGACTAGCCTCACACAATGAGCAGTTCTTC. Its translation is CASSVGLASHNEQFF.